This T cell receptor beta chain is drawn from a study of CD8 T cell repertoires and HIV-1 epitope variants. Study information: Epitopes were three Gag families plus Nef HW9 and YT9.

Whole-study results and caveats: Fewer than ten TCR beta clonotypes were antigen-specific, six or seven apparently recognizing autologous or escape variants.

On the immunoSEQ platform, TCR beta CDR3s were sequenced at survey depth. This table comes from immunoSEQ multiplex PCR, and its TCRdb copy is limited to in-frame clones, with some not included. The table shows under 6,000 clones, with over 60% occurring only once. To note about this clone: No antigen is known for it.

Sequencing was carried out using cultured CD8+ T cells derived from PBMCs. This clonotype was sampled from a male donor with HIV.

As DNA, the CDR3 is TGTGCCAGCATGTTACATCTGAACACTGAAGCTTTCTTT. It encodes CASMLHLNTEAFF. The chain uses TRBV6-5 and TRBJ1-1; D remains ambiguous. The CDR3 is 13 amino acids. Germline V gives CDR1 MNHEY, CDR2 SVGAGI. Trimming cost V 7 bases and J 0 bases, with 9 bases left between them.